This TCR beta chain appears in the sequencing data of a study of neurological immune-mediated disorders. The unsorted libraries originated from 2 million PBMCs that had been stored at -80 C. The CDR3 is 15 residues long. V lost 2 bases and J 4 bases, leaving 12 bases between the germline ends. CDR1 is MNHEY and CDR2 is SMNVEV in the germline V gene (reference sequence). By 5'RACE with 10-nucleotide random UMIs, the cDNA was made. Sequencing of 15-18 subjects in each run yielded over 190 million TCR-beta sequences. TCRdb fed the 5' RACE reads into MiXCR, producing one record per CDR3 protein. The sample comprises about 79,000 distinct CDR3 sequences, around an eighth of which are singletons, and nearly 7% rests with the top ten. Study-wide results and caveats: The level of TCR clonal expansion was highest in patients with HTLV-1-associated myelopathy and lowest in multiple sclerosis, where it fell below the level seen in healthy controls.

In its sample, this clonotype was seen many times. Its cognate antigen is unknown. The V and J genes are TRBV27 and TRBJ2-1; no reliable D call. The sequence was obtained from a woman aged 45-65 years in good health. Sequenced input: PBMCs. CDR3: CASSLSPVTYNEQFF. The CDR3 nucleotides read TGTGCCAGCAGTTTAAGTCCAGTCACTTACAATGAGCAGTTCTTC.